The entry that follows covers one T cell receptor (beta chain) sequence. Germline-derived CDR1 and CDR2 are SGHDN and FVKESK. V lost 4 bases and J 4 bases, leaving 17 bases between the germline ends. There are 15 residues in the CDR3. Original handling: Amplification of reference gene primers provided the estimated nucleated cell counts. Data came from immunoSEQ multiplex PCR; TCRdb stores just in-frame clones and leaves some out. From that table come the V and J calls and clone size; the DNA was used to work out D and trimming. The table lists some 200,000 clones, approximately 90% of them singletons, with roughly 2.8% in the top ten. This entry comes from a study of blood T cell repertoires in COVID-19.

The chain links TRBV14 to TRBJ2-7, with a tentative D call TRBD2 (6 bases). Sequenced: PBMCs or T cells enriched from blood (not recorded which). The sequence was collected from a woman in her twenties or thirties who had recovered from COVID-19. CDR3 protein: CASSRFPGLYYEQYF. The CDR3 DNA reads TGTGCCAGCAGCCGATTTCCGGGACTCTATTACGAGCAGTACTTC.